The T cell receptor (beta chain) under discussion was sequenced for a study of blood T cell repertoires in COVID-19. Turning to the study itself: Acute-phase and convalescent COVID-19 samples originated in the United States, Italy and Spain. PBMCs, B-cell-depleted T cells, or T cells provided the cDNA or gDNA that made up the material.

This clone has a single count. There are 15 residues in the CDR3. Trimming took 7 bases from V and 7 from J; bases not matched to a gene: 8. CDR1 and CDR2 (germline): MNHEY, SVGAGI. In the original analysis: The assay estimated nucleated cells by amplifying reference gene primers. Only in-frame clones appear in the TCRdb table, and some are missing; sequencing was by immunoSEQ multiplex PCR. That table furnishes V, J and clone size, whereas the DNA furnished D and trimming. The sample lists roughly 41,000 clones, about 88% occurring once. The chain is built from TRBV6-5 and TRBJ1-4; 11 bases agree with TRBD1. The origin of this receptor is a human donor in a cohort sampled during active COVID-19. The sequenced sample consisted of peripheral blood. The CDR3, as DNA: TGTGCCAGCACCCGGACAGGGGGCGTCGGTGAAAAACTGTTTTTT. This sequence encodes CASTRTGGVGEKLFF.